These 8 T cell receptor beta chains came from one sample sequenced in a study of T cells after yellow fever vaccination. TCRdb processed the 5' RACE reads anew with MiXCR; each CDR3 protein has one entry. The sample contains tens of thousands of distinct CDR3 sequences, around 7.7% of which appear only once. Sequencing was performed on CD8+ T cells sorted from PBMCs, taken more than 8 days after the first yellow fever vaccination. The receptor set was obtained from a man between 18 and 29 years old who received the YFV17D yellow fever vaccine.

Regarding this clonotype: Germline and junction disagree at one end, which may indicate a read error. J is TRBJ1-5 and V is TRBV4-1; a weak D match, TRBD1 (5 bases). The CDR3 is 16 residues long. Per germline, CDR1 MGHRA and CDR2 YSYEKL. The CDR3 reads CVSSQDIQVSNQPQHF. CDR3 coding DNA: TGCGTCAGCAGCCAAGATATACAGGTTAGCAATCAGCCCCAGCATTTT.

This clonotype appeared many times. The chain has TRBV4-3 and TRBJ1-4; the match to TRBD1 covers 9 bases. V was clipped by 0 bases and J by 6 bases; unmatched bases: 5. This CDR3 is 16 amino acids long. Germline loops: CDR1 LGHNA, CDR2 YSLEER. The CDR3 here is CASSQDPDRGDEKLFF. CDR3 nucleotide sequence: TGCGCCAGCAGCCAAGATCCGGACAGGGGTGATGAAAAACTGTTTTTT.

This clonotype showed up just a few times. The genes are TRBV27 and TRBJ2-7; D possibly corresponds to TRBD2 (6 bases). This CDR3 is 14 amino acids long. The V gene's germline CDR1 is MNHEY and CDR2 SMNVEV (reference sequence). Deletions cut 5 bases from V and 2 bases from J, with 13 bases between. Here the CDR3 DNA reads TGTGCCAGCAGTCTCGGGACTCTCCCCTACGAGCAGTACTTC. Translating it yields CASSLGTLPYEQYF.

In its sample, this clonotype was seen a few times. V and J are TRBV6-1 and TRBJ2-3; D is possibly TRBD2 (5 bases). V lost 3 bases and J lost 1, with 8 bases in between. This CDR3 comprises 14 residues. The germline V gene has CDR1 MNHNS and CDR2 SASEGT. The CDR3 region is CASSDRGGTDTQYF. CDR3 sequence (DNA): TGTGCCAGCAGTGACCGGGGTGGCACAGATACGCAGTATTTT.

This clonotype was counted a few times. The CDR3 DNA reads as TGTGCCACCAGTGATCGACAGAACACCGGGGAGCTGTTTTTT. It yields the protein CATSDRQNTGELFF. The chain recombines TRBV24-1 with TRBJ2-2, with D unresolved. V was trimmed by 3 bases and J by 1 base, leaving 5 bases between them. The CDR3 spans 14 residues. CDR1 is KGHDR, CDR2 SFDVKD, per germline.

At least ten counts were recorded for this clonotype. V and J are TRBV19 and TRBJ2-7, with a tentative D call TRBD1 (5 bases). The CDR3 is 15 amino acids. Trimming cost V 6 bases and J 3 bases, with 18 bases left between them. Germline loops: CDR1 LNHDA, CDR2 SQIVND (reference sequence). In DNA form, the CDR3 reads TGTGCCAGTAGAGGGGCAGCCTTTCCGGACTACGAGCAGTACTTC. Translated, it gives CASRGAAFPDYEQYF. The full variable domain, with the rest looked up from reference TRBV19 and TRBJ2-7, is DGGITQSPKYLFRKEGQNVTLSCEQNLNHDAMYWYRQDPGQGLRLIYYSQIVNDFQKGDIAEGYSVSREKKESFPLTVTSAQKNPTAFYLCASRGAAFPDYEQYFGPGTRLTVT.

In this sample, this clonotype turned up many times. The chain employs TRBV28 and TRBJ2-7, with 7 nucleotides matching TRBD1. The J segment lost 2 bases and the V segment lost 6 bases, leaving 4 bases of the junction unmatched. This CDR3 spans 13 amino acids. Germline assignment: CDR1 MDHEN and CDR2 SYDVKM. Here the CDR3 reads CASSGQDPYEQYV. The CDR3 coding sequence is TGTGCCAGCAGCGGACAGGACCCCTACGAGCAGTACGTC.

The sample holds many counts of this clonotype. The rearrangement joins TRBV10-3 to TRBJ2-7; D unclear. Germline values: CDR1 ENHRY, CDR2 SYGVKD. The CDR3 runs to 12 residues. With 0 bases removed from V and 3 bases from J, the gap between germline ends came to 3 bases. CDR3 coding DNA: TGTGCCATCAGTGAGTCGGGCTACGAGCAGTACTTC. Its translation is CAISESGYEQYF.